This T cell receptor beta chain is from a study of early T cells in non-severe SARS-CoV-2 infection. MiXCR, applied by TCRdb to the 5' RACE reads, yields one record per CDR3 protein. Here the sample spans under 70,000 distinct CDR3 sequences, around 13% being singletons. Per the germline V gene, CDR1 is SGHVS and CDR2 is FQNEAQ. V lost 2 bases, J lost 9 bases, and 11 bases lay in between. This CDR3 region has 13 residues. The clonotype was recovered from an adult who was a healthcare worker with PCR-confirmed SARS-CoV-2 infection or an uninfected control (not recorded which). The chain combines TRBV7-8 with TRBJ2-1; D might be TRBD1 (5 bases). Sequencing was carried out using whole blood. CDR3 in amino acids: CASSLSEQGEQFF. In DNA, the CDR3 is TGTGCCAGCAGCTTAAGTGAGCAGGGTGAGCAGTTCTTC.